A selection of T cell receptor beta chains follows, all from one sample in a study of cytomegalovirus exposure and HLA in healthy donors. Sequencing was performed with immunoSEQ multiplex PCR; in TCRdb, only in-frame clones are kept and a portion is missing. The sample carries 140,000 to 150,000 clones, roughly 82% recorded once. Source material: PBMCs. All receptors come from a male donor in good health and CMV-seronegative. The CDR3 runs from the conserved cysteine through the conserved F or W. Fields, in order: V gene, D gene, clone size, J gene, CDR3 DNA, CDR3 protein. A D gene is named only where the DNA matches it firmly. A clone size is listed for some rows: how often the clone was seen (once, few, many), or a class if it is expanded.

TRBV9	.	.	TRBJ1-3	TGTGCCAGCAGCGCCACAGGGACTGGAAACACCATATATTTT	CASSATGTGNTIYF
TRBV14	TRBD1	.	TRBJ1-1	TGTGCCAGCAGCCAAGGAGGGGGCTGGACTGAAGCTTTCTTT	CASSQGGGWTEAFF
TRBV27	TRBD2	.	TRBJ2-1	TGTGCCAGCATCTTAAGCGGGGGCCTCTCCTACAATGAGCAGTTCTTC	CASILSGGLSYNEQFF
TRBV7-2	.	.	TRBJ1-1	TGTGCCAGCAGCTTTAAATGGGGGGGGAACACTGAAGCTTTCTTT	CASSFKWGGNTEAFF
TRBV10-3	.	.	TRBJ1-2	TGTGCCATCAGTGATCTGGGGGGGGGCCCTCACTATGGCTACACCTTC	CAISDLGGGPHYGYTF
TRBV4-2	TRBD1	.	TRBJ1-1	TGTGCCAGCCAGTGGAACAGGGGGCTTAGGAACACTGAAGCTTTCTTT	CASQWNRGLRNTEAFF
TRBV4-3	TRBD2	once	TRBJ2-1	TGCGCCAGCAGCCAAACCCCCGGGGCTAGCGGGAGGGAGAATGAGCAGTTCTTC	CASSQTPGASGRENEQFF
TRBV7-8	TRBD2	.	TRBJ2-1	TGTGCCAGCAGCTTCGACGTGAGGACTAGTAGGTTCGCTGAGCAGTTCTTC	CASSFDVRTSRFAEQFF
TRBV11-3	TRBD1	.	TRBJ2-3	TGTGCCAGCAGCTCGCGGACAGGGATAGAGTATTTT	CASSSRTGIEYF
TRBV19	TRBD1	.	TRBJ1-2	TGTGCCAGTACGGGACAGGGGGTATCTAACTATGGCTACACCTTC	CASTGQGVSNYGYTF
TRBV2	.	.	TRBJ2-3	TGTGCCGGCTCGTGGGGGCTGGGGAGAGATACGCAGTATTTT	CAGSWGLGRDTQYF
TRBV7-2	TRBD1	.	TRBJ2-3	TGTGCCAGCAGCTTAGTGGTGGACAGGGACATGGATACGCAGTATTTT	CASSLVVDRDMDTQYF
TRBV5-1	.	once	TRBJ1-1	TGCGCCAGCAGCGGAGGGGCAGCGGGAGCTTTCTTT	CASSGGAAGAFF
TRBV2	TRBD2	.	TRBJ2-4	TGTGCCAGCAGGGATACTAGCGGGGGTAAAAACATTCAGTACTTC	CASRDTSGGKNIQYF
TRBV7-6	.	.	TRBJ1-1	TGTGCCAGCAGCTTAACAGGGTCGGGAGAAGCTTTCTTT	CASSLTGSGEAFF
TRBV7-9	.	.	TRBJ2-7	TGTTCCAGCAGCTTCGGGTCCTACGAGCAGTACTTC	CSSSFGSYEQYF
TRBV19	.	.	TRBJ2-2	TGTGCCAGTTCCTCGACTAGCACCGGGGAGCTGTTTTTT	CASSSTSTGELFF
TRBV5-1	TRBD1	.	TRBJ2-1	TGCGCCAGCAGCTACACCCTTAGTACAACAGGGGTTGAGCAGTTCTTC	CASSYTLSTTGVEQFF
TRBV28	.	.	TRBJ1-2	TGTGCCAGCAGTTTACAAGGGGGCTATGGCTACACCTTC	CASSLQGGYGYTF
TRBV9	.	.	TRBJ2-1	TGTGCCAGCAGCGTGGAGGGGGAGCAGTTCTTC	CASSVEGEQFF
TRBV7-8	TRBD1	.	TRBJ1-4	TGTGCCAGCAGCGCCAGGACAGGGTCTAATGAAAAACTGTTTTTT	CASSARTGSNEKLFF
TRBV5-1	.	once	TRBJ2-5	TGCGCCAGCAGCTATTTAAGCGGACTCGAACGGGAGACCCAGTACTTC	CASSYLSGLERETQYF
TRBV10-2	TRBD1	.	TRBJ1-1	TGCGCCAGCGAAGGTCAGGGGGCGGCTGAAGCTTTCTTT	CASEGQGAAEAFF
TRBV5-4	TRBD1	.	TRBJ2-1	TGTGCCAGCAGCTTGCCGGGGACAGAGGACAATGAGCAGTTCTTC	CASSLPGTEDNEQFF
TRBV18	.	.	TRBJ1-1	TGTGCCAGCTCACCACAGGGAGGGGGGACTGAAGCTTTCTTT	CASSPQGGGTEAFF
TRBV9	TRBD1	.	TRBJ1-2	TGTGCCAGCAGCGAGACGGACAGGGGGGTCTATGGCTACACCTTC	CASSETDRGVYGYTF
TRBV6-1	TRBD2	once	TRBJ2-3	TGTGCCAGCACCTGGACTAGCGTTGGAGATACGCAGTATTTT	CASTWTSVGDTQYF
TRBV5-1	TRBD1	.	TRBJ1-2	TGCGCCAGCAGCTTTGGGGACAGGGGCCCTTCTAGCTACACCTTC	CASSFGDRGPSSYTF
TRBV5-1	.	.	TRBJ1-2	TGCGCCAGCAGCTCCACGGGGGGCAGATATGGCTACACCTTC	CASSSTGGRYGYTF
TRBV7-3	.	.	TRBJ2-1	TGTGCCAGCAGCTCAGGACAGAATGCCCTCAATGAGCAGTTCTTC	CASSSGQNALNEQFF
TRBV10-3	.	.	TRBJ2-7	TGTGCCATCAGTGAAGGGGACATTGCCTACGAGCAGTACTTC	CAISEGDIAYEQYF
TRBV5-4	TRBD1	.	TRBJ2-7	TGTGCCAGCAGCTTTGGGGACAGGGACTACGAGCAGTACTTC	CASSFGDRDYEQYF
TRBV19	.	.	TRBJ2-5	TGTGCCAGTAGTATATTCCCGCGAGACCAAGAGACCCAGTACTTC	CASSIFPRDQETQYF
TRBV6-5	TRBD1	few	TRBJ2-4	TGTGCCAGCAGTGGGCGGACAGGGGACGTTCAGTACTTC	CASSGRTGDVQYF
TRBV28	.	few	TRBJ2-2	TGTGCCAGCAGAGTAACAGGGAACACCGGGGAGCTGTTTTTT	CASRVTGNTGELFF